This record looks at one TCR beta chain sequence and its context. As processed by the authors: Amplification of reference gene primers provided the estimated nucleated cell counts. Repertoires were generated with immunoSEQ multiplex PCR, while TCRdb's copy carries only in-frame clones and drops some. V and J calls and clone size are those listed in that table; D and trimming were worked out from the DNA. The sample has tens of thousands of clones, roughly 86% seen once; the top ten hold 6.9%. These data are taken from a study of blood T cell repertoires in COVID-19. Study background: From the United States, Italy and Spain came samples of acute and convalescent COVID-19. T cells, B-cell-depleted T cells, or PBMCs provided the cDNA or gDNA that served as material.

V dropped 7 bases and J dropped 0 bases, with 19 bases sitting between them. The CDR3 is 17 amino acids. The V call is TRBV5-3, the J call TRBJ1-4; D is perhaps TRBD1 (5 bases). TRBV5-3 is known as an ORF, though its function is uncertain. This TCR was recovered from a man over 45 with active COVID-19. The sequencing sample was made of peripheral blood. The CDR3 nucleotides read TGTGCCAGATTTGTCGGACACGCCGTTGCAACTAATGAAAAACTGTTTTTT. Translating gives CARFVGHAVATNEKLFF.